The 27 T cell receptor beta chains below come from one sample, sequenced in a study of molecular identifiers for immune sequencing clone quantification. MiXCR, run by TCRdb on the PCR reads, gives a single entry per CDR3 protein. The sample holds approximately 320,000 distinct CDR3 sequences; 24% are singletons and the top ten take 0.65% to 0.75%. Sequencing was done on a sample of naive CD8+ T cells from blood, with Jurkat cell RNA spiked in. The subset denotes: FACS-sorted CD8+CD4-CCR7+CD45RA+ naive T cells. All receptors come from a human donor in good health. Some libraries in this study had Jurkat cell RNA spiked in.

This clonotype was seen many times. V usage is TRBV27 and J usage is TRBJ2-7, with 7 bases fitting TRBD1. Trimming removed 2 bases from V and 3 bases from J; junction bases left unmatched: 7. Germline assignment: CDR1 MNHEY and CDR2 SMNVEV (reference sequence). The CDR3 consists of 15 residues. The CDR3 sequence is CASSLVQGNYYEQYF. As DNA, the CDR3 is TGTGCCAGCAGTTTAGTACAGGGGAACTACTACGAGCAGTACTTC.

This clonotype occurred many times. The genes are TRBV7-9 and TRBJ1-2; D unresolved. This CDR3 is built from 13 residues. Germline-derived CDR1 and CDR2 are SEHNR and FQNEAQ (reference sequence). Trimming left V 3 bases short and J 2 bases short, with 7 bases between. The CDR3 region has the DNA TGTGCCAGCAGCTTGAACACGAACTATGGCTACACCTTC. This encodes CASSLNTNYGYTF.

As concerns this clonotype: This may arise from a read error, as a much more abundant clone is one base away. The genes are TRBV11-2 and TRBJ2-1, with D maybe TRBD2 (5 bases). From germline, CDR1 is SGHAT and CDR2 FQNNGV. Trimming took off 4 bases at V and 6 bases at J, with 13 bases between the two ends. The CDR3 extends over 14 amino acids. The CDR3 DNA is TGTGCCAGCAGCTGCTGGGAGCCGCCCAATGAGCAGTTCTTC. As protein: CASSCWEPPNEQFF.

This clonotype was detected ten times or more. The CDR3: CALVRAGANVLTF. The CDR3, as DNA: TGTGCCCTTGTCCGAGCTGGGGCCAACGTCCTGACTTTC. The genes are TRBV5-4 and TRBJ2-6; no definite D call. Germline V CDR1 and CDR2: SGHNT, YYREEE (reference sequence). The germline V and J ends were trimmed by 10 bases and 2 bases, with 10 bases remaining between them. The CDR3 is 13 amino acids.

This clonotype has just a few counts. This rearrangement joins TRBV20-1 to TRBJ2-4; 7 nucleotides agree with TRBD1. The CDR3 contains 17 residues. Germline V gene lookup returns CDR1 DFQATT and CDR2 SNEGSKA (reference sequence). J lost 1 base, V lost 3 bases, and 12 bases had no gene match. CDR3 coding DNA: TGCAGTGCTAGCCCCTCACAGGGGTACAGGGCCAAAAACATTCAGTACTTC. Translating gives CSASPSQGYRAKNIQYF.

This clonotype showed up many times. The chain employs TRBV19 and TRBJ2-7; TRBD1 matches at 9 bases. Germline loops: CDR1 LNHDA, CDR2 SQIVND (reference sequence). The length of the CDR3 is 15 residues. V dropped 5 bases and J dropped 6; count of bases not matched to a gene: 11. CDR3 loop: CASSRPGQGFSEQYF. For the CDR3, the DNA is TGTGCCAGTAGTCGACCGGGACAGGGTTTTTCCGAGCAGTACTTC.

This clonotype was recorded once. One end of the junction does not line up with germline, which may come from a read error. The chain combines TRBV27 with TRBJ2-6; a weak D match, TRBD1 (5 bases). The CDR3 consists of 19 residues. Germline V CDR1 and CDR2: MNHEY, SMNVEV (reference sequence). CDR3 DNA sequence: TGTGCCAGCACCCCCGAAATAGGACGACAAACCTCTGGGGCCAACGTCCTGGCTTTC. This encodes CASTPEIGRQTSGANVLAF.

In its sample, this clonotype was seen many times. The V gene is TRBV28, the J gene TRBJ1-5, with D perhaps matching TRBD1 (6 bases). Trimming removed 2 bases at V and 2 bases at J, with 13 bases between. Germline-derived CDR1 and CDR2 are MDHEN and SYDVKM. This CDR3 is 16 amino acids long. The CDR3, as DNA: TGTGCCAGCAGTTTAACGGGGGCTGTTGGCAATCAGCCCCAGCATTTT. Residues: CASSLTGAVGNQPQHF.

This clonotype was seen many times. This chain connects TRBV7-9 to TRBJ2-7; 7 bases are shared with TRBD2. CDR1 and CDR2 (germline): SEHNR, FQNEAQ (reference sequence). V trimming: 5 bases; J trimming: 4 bases; junction bases outside the gene matches: 8. The CDR3 loop spans 14 amino acids. CDR3 sequence reads: CASSALAENYEQYF. The CDR3 region has the DNA TGTGCCAGCAGCGCCCTAGCGGAGAATTACGAGCAGTACTTC.

The J gene is TRBJ2-3, the V gene TRBV2; 9 nucleotides line up with TRBD1. Trimming took 2 bases from V and 2 from J; bases not matched to a gene: 8. In germline, CDR1 is SNHLY, CDR2 FYNNEI. The CDR3 runs to 17 residues. CDR3: CASSEIRDRAATDTQYF. DNA for the CDR3: TGTGCCAGCAGTGAAATCAGGGACAGGGCTGCCACAGATACGCAGTATTTT.

Regarding this clonotype: This CDR3 is missing its conserved last phenylalanine or tryptophan, likely due to a read error. The DNA is left out, because the CDR3 cannot be placed on it with certainty; the CDR3 is given as TCRdb lists it. The J gene is TRBJ2-7, the V gene TRBV27; TRBD1, the table's D call, was not compared with the DNA. The CDR3 is 8 residues long, counting both termini. The germline gives CDR1 MNHEY, CDR2 SMNVEV (reference sequence). The CDR3 sequence is CASPDRAL.

The V call is TRBV7-8, the J call TRBJ2-3; TRBD2 agrees at 8 bases. This CDR3 contains 16 residues. Germline-derived CDR1 and CDR2 are SGHVS and FQNEAQ. Losses at the gene ends were 5 bases for V and 2 bases for J; bases not matched to a gene: 9. CDR3 DNA sequence: TGTGCCAGCAGCGCCCAGGCTAGCGGGTCCACAGATACGCAGTATTTT. Its protein is CASSAQASGSTDTQYF.

This clonotype was seen a few times. The CDR3 reads CAWIPGKGFSPLHF. The CDR3 bases are TGTGCCTGGATCCCGGGGAAAGGATTTTCACCCCTCCACTTT. This rearrangement joins TRBV30 to TRBJ1-6; no firm D call. The germline V gene has CDR1 GTSNPN and CDR2 SVGIG (reference sequence). V lost 4 bases, J lost 9 bases, and 16 bases lay in between. CDR3 size: 14 residues.

In its sample, this clonotype was seen many times. The chain recombines TRBV25-1 with TRBJ2-7; D ambiguous. V lost 3 bases, J lost 0 bases, and 9 bases lay in between. From germline, CDR1 is MGHDK and CDR2 SYGVNS. The length of the CDR3 is 14 residues. This CDR3 reads CASSDAWNSYEQYF. CDR3 sequence (DNA): TGTGCCAGCAGTGACGCGTGGAACTCCTACGAGCAGTACTTC.

This clonotype has at least ten counts. CDR3: CASSPRGSGTGGGELFF. As DNA, the CDR3 is TGTGCCAGCAGCCCACGCGGTAGCGGGACGGGAGGCGGGGAGCTGTTTTTT. The V call is TRBV4-2, the J call TRBJ2-2; 8 positions agree with TRBD2. Germline loops: CDR1 LGHNA, CDR2 YNFKEQ. This CDR3 has 17 amino acids. The V gene end was trimmed by 4 bases and the J gene end by 7 bases; junction bases not matched to a gene: 14.

The rearrangement uses TRBV3-1 and TRBJ2-3; TRBD2 matches at 9 bases. The length of the CDR3 is 16 residues. The V and J ends lost 4 bases and 11 bases, in that order; junction bases with no gene match: 16. Germline CDR1 and CDR2: LGHDT and YNNKEL (reference sequence). For the CDR3, the DNA is TGTGCCAGCAGCCTTCTGACTGGCGGGAGGGCCGGGAGGCAGTATTTT. This gives the protein CASSLLTGGRAGRQYF.

On this clonotype itself: A much larger clone is a single base away; this may be a read error. This chain uses TRBV15 with TRBJ2-3; TRBD1 agrees at 9 bases. The CDR3 spans 16 residues. V lost 5 bases to trimming and J lost 3 bases; unmatched junction nucleotides: 9. The germline V gene encodes CDR1 LNHNV and CDR2 YYDKDF (reference sequence). The CDR3 sequence is CATSGVGQGRTDTQYF. In nucleotides, the CDR3 is TGTGCCACCAGCGGAGTGGGACAGGGTAGGACAGATACGCAGTATTTT.

Worth noting for this clonotype: A much larger clone differs by one base, so this may be a read error. The V gene is TRBV5-1, the J gene TRBJ2-1, with D possibly being TRBD2 (5 bases). Per the germline V gene, CDR1 is SGHRS and CDR2 is YFSETQ. CDR3 length: 13 amino acids. In nucleotides, the CDR3 is TGCGCCAGCACCACAAGCGGCCACAATGGGCAGTTCTTC. Encoded protein: CASTTSGHNGQFF.

The sample holds many counts of this clonotype. The V call is TRBV29-1, the J call TRBJ2-5; D might be TRBD1 (6 bases). CDR1 SQVTM and CDR2 ANQGSEA come from the germline V gene. This CDR3 spans 14 amino acids. The germline V and J ends were trimmed by 3 bases and 5 bases, with 16 bases remaining between them. The chain's CDR3 is CSVEDGQLEETQYF. The CDR3 DNA sequence: TGCAGCGTTGAGGATGGACAGCTGGAGGAGACCCAGTACTTC.

J is TRBJ2-5 and V is TRBV27, with D maybe TRBD1 (5 bases). Trimming pared 0 bases from V and 5 bases from J, leaving 16 bases between. The CDR3 totals 16 residues. From germline, CDR1 is MNHEY and CDR2 SMNVEV (reference sequence). The CDR3 coding sequence is TGTGCCAGCAGTTTATCGTGGTCAGGGTGGGTGGAGACCCAGTACTTC. The encoded protein is CASSLSWSGWVETQYF.

The chain recombines TRBV4-3 with TRBJ1-1, with D hard to call. CDR3 length: 15 residues. Germline CDR1 is LGHNA and CDR2 is YSLEER. Trimming left V 1 base short and J 5 bases short, with 14 bases between. The DNA of the CDR3 is TGCGCCAGCAGCCAAGGAAGCTACAGCGGGACTGAAGCTTTCTTT. Protein: CASSQGSYSGTEAFF.

Notes on this clonotype: This CDR3 is missing its conserved last phenylalanine or tryptophan, likely due to a read error. The chain joins TRBV29-1 to TRBJ2-3; 9 bases fit TRBD2. The CDR3 is 14 amino acids. In germline, CDR1 is SQVTM, CDR2 ANQGSEA. The CDR3 nucleotides read TGCTGCGTTGCGGGCGGGGGGGCCGGAGATACGCAGTATTCT. Translation gives CCVAGGGAGDTQYS.

V gene TRBV7-9 combines with J gene TRBJ2-2, with 12 nucleotides matching TRBD1. CDR1 is SEHNR, CDR2 FQNEAQ, per germline (reference sequence). The CDR3 is 23 amino acids. Trimming at V came to 5 bases and at J to 4 bases, leaving 26 bases not matched to a gene. The CDR3 reads CASSQSGTGGAEAGGPITGELFF. The CDR3 DNA follows: TGTGCCAGCAGCCAATCCGGGACAGGGGGCGCGGAAGCGGGAGGGCCCATCACCGGGGAGCTGTTTTTT.

This clonotype has at least ten counts. The chain is built from TRBV6-1 and TRBJ1-1, with a weak D call TRBD1 (6 bases). V was trimmed by 10 bases and J by 4 bases, leaving 16 bases between them. CDR3 length: 13 residues. The germline V gene encodes CDR1 MNHNS and CDR2 SASEGT. The CDR3 nucleotides are TGTGCCATCGCCGAGGGGGTGGGCACTGAAGCTTTCTTT. Residues: CAIAEGVGTEAFF.

On this clonotype: A much larger clone is a single base away; this may be a read error. This chain joins TRBV5-1 and TRBJ2-1, with 7 bases aligning to TRBD1. CDR1 is SGHRS, CDR2 YFSETQ, per germline. The CDR3 consists of 16 residues. CDR3 sequence (DNA): TGCGCCAGCAGCTTGGAGGCAGGGGGAGACTACAATGAGCAGTGCTTC. It yields the protein CASSLEAGGDYNEQCF.

This clonotype has a single count. A read error may produce the germline difference seen at one junction end. This sequence joins TRBV25-1 and TRBJ2-7, with D unresolved. The CDR3 length is 14 residues. Germline loops: CDR1 MGHDK, CDR2 SYGVNS. Here the CDR3 DNA reads TGTGCCGGCAGTGAGAAGCCCCACTCCTACGAGCAGTACTTC. Encoded protein: CAGSEKPHSYEQYF.

This clonotype came up many times. The chain recombines TRBV9 with TRBJ2-3, with D unresolved. The CDR3 totals 17 residues. Germline assignment: CDR1 SGDLS and CDR2 YYNGEE. Trimming removed 0 bases from V and 2 bases from J, with 16 bases in between. CDR3: CASSVDLGLTFTDTQYF. The CDR3 DNA reads TGTGCCAGCAGCGTAGATCTGGGTTTAACCTTCACAGATACGCAGTATTTT.